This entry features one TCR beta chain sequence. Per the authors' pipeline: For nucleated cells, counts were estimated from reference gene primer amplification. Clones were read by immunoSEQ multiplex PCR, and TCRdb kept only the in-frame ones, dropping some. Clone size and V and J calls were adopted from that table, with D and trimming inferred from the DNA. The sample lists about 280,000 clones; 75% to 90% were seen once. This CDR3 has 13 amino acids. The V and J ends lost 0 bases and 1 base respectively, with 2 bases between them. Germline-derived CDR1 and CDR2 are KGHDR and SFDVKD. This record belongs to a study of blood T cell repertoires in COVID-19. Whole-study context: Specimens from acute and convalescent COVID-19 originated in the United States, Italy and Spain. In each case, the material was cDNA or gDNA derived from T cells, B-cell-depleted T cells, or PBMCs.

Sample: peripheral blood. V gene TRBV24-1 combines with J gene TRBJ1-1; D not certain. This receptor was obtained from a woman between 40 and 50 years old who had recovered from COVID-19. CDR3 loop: CATSDLQNTEAFF. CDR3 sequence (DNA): TGTGCCACCAGTGATTTGCAGAACACTGAAGCTTTCTTT.